This TCR beta chain was recorded in a study of T cell responses to AZD1222 COVID-19 vaccine. V dropped 3 bases and J dropped 3 bases, with 6 bases sitting between them. The germline V gene has CDR1 MDHEN and CDR2 SYDVKM. The CDR3 is 12 residues long. This clone has a handful of counts. Measured with immunoSEQ multiplex PCR; TCRdb has only the in-frame clones, and not every one. This table holds more than 150,000 clones, about 93% found once. The sequencing used peripheral blood, collected on day 0 of AZD1222 vaccination. The V and J genes are TRBV28 and TRBJ2-7; D remains ambiguous. The TCR comes from an adult in good health. The CDR3 sequence: CASSFYSYEQYF. In DNA, the CDR3 is TGTGCCAGCAGTTTCTACAGCTACGAGCAGTACTTC.